These T cell receptor beta chains were read from a single sample in a study of blood T cells in healthy people across ages. TCRdb called the 5' RACE reads again in MiXCR, with one record for every CDR3 protein. Among fewer than 950,000 distinct CDR3 sequences listed, under 40% were seen once. The sample comprised blood. Receptor source: a man aged 18 to 35 in good health. The CDR3 runs from the conserved cysteine through the conserved F or W. The D gene is left open where the match is weak. Not every row has a clone size; where given, it reads once, few, many or a size class.

v_gene,j_gene,d_gene,abundance,CDR3aa,CDR3nt
TRBV13,TRBJ2-3,TRBD1,few,CASSYDREGPRTDTQYF,TGTGCCAGCAGCTACGACAGGGAAGGGCCCCGCACAGATACGCAGTATTTT
TRBV27,TRBJ1-5,TRBD1,once,CASSPFQGGNQPQHF,TGTGCCAGCAGTCCTTTCCAGGGGGGCAATCAGCCCCAGCATTTT
TRBV7-8,TRBJ1-2,NA,NA,CASSRRDGAYGYTF,TGTGCCAGCAGCCGACGGGACGGAGCCTATGGCTACACCTTC
TRBV20-1,TRBJ2-3,NA,NA,CSAREGRFRASDTQYF,TGCAGTGCTAGAGAGGGTCGGTTCAGGGCCTCAGATACGCAGTATTTT
TRBV7-2,TRBJ2-7,NA,NA,CASSLTANFYEQYF,TGTGCCAGCAGCTTGACAGCAAACTTCTACGAGCAGTACTTC
TRBV9,TRBJ2-3,NA,NA,CASSVGLEDTQYF,TGTGCCAGCAGCGTAGGACTTGAAGATACGCAGTATTTT
TRBV7-2,TRBJ2-7,NA,NA,CAKEEGRYNEQYF,TGTGCCAAAGAGGAGGGACGCTACAATGAGCAGTACTTC
TRBV20-1,TRBJ1-2,NA,NA,CSARGQEEYGYTF,TGCAGTGCTAGAGGACAAGAGGAGTATGGCTACACCTTC
TRBV5-1,TRBJ1-3,TRBD1,NA,CASSSGTGGYTIYF,TGCGCCAGCAGCTCCGGGACAGGGGGCTACACCATATATTTT
TRBV12-3/TRBV12-4,TRBJ1-5,NA,few,CASSLGLGSSNQPQHF,TGTGCCAGCAGTTTAGGGTTGGGCAGTAGCAATCAGCCCCAGCATTTT
TRBV29-1,TRBJ1-3,NA,NA,CSAEGAGTGNTIYF,TGCAGCGCTGAAGGGGCAGGGACGGGAAACACCATATATTTT
TRBV7-7,TRBJ1-5,TRBD1,NA,CASRQGRACSNQPQHF,TGTGCTAGCAGACAGGGGCGGGCATGTAGCAATCAGCCCCAGCATTTT
TRBV4-3,TRBJ1-4,TRBD1,NA,CASSQSLWTGGNEKLFF,TGCGCCAGCAGCCAATCTCTCTGGACAGGGGGTAATGAAAAACTGTTTTTT
TRBV14,TRBJ2-3,NA,many,CASSLGVTQYF,TGTGCCAGCAGCCTTGGGGTGACGCAGTATTTT
TRBV14,TRBJ1-4,NA,NA,CASSQGGVDEKLFF,TGTGCCAGCAGCCAAGGGGGCGTTGACGAAAAACTGTTTTTT
TRBV4-2,TRBJ1-2,TRBD1,NA,CASNQDRQGARSGYTF,TGTGCCAGCAACCAAGACCGACAGGGGGCGCGAAGTGGCTACACCTTC
TRBV7-9,TRBJ1-5,NA,NA,CASSLGQENQPQHF,TGTGCCAGCAGCTTAGGACAGGAAAATCAGCCCCAGCATTTT
TRBV20-1,TRBJ1-1,NA,NA,CSASGGSMNTEAFF,TGCAGTGCTAGTGGGGGTTCGATGAACACTGAAGCTTTCTTT
TRBV14,TRBJ1-1,NA,NA,CASCRAGNTEAFF,TGTGCCAGCTGTAGAGCGGGCAACACTGAAGCTTTCTTT
TRBV5-1,TRBJ2-1,NA,many,CASSLRNPYNEQFF,TGCGCCAGCAGCCTCCGGAACCCCTACAATGAGCAGTTCTTC
TRBV20-1,TRBJ2-3,NA,many,CSARSRNYTQYF,TGCAGTGCTAGATCACGCAACTATACGCAGTATTTT
TRBV12-3/TRBV12-4,TRBJ2-2,NA,NA,CASLWGHPSAGELFF,TGTGCCAGTCTCTGGGGACACCCCTCGGCCGGGGAGCTGTTTTTT
TRBV6-5,TRBJ2-7,NA,many,CASSRTVHYEQYF,TGTGCCAGCAGCCGGACGGTCCACTACGAGCAGTACTTC
TRBV4-2,TRBJ1-1,NA,few,CASSQDRGTGRTEAFF,TGTGCCAGCAGCCAAGATAGGGGTACGGGTCGGACTGAAGCTTTCTTT